What follows are 19 T cell receptor beta chains derived from one specimen sequenced in a study of cytomegalovirus exposure and HLA in healthy donors. It was with 60 Vbeta and 13 Jbeta primers that the PCR ran. Measured with immunoSEQ multiplex PCR; TCRdb has only the in-frame clones, and not every one. The repertoire holds under 200,000 clones, with roughly 13% as singletons. The sequenced sample was PBMCs. The receptors shown here come from a man aged 45-60 years in good health and CMV-seropositive.

This clone was observed a handful of times. The chain is built from TRBV2 and TRBJ2-5; D remains unclear. The germline V gene encodes CDR1 SNHLY and CDR2 FYNNEI. The CDR3 covers 14 residues. V was shortened by 7 bases and J by 0 bases, with 12 bases between the two germline ends. The chain's CDR3 is CASMRSRYQETQYF. CDR3 nucleotide sequence: TGTGCCAGCATGCGGTCGAGGTACCAAGAGACCCAGTACTTC.

CDR3 sequence reads: CASSLRQGSPYEQYF. CDR3 bases: TGTGCCAGCAGTTTACGACAGGGAAGTCCCTACGAGCAGTACTTC. This rearrangement joins TRBV6-5 to TRBJ2-7; 7 bases line up with TRBD1. This CDR3 spans 15 amino acids. The J segment lost 2 bases and the V segment lost 4 bases, leaving 8 bases of the junction unmatched. In germline, CDR1 is MNHEY, CDR2 SVGAGI.

The rearrangement uses TRBV28 and TRBJ1-5; D gene unclear. CDR3 length: 17 residues. Germline V CDR1 and CDR2: MDHEN, SYDVKM. The germline V and J ends were trimmed by 5 bases and 4 bases, with 21 bases remaining between them. The CDR3 DNA sequence: TGTGCCAGCAGTCCGAATGGCAATTACAGATCAAATCAGCCCCAGCATTTT. This gives the protein CASSPNGNYRSNQPQHF.

The table lists this clone with a few counts. The genes are TRBV11-3 and TRBJ1-5; 7 bases agree with TRBD1. This CDR3 contains 15 residues. Germline V gene data show CDR1 as SGHNT and CDR2 as YENEEA. Trimming removed 1 base from V and 4 bases from J; junction bases left unmatched: 4. The CDR3 spells CASSLGSGQNQPQHF. The CDR3 coding sequence is TGTGCCAGCAGCTTAGGTTCGGGACAGAATCAGCCCCAGCATTTT.

The sample holds a few counts of this clone. The chain uses TRBV14 and TRBJ1-6; weak D call: TRBD1 (5 bases). Deletions cut 0 bases from V and 6 bases from J, with 9 bases between. The germline CDR1 and CDR2 sequences are SGHDN and FVKESK. This CDR3 is 15 amino acids long. The CDR3 region has the DNA TGTGCCAGCAGCCAAGAGGGGCTTATTAATTCACCCCTCCACTTT. Amino acids: CASSQEGLINSPLHF.

The chain recombines TRBV2 with TRBJ1-2, with D perhaps matching TRBD1 (6 bases). The CDR3 loop spans 14 amino acids. V was pared by 7 bases and J by 8 bases, with 20 bases between. CDR1 is SNHLY, CDR2 FYNNEI, per germline. This CDR3 reads CASTYGRTDAGYTF. Here the CDR3 DNA reads TGTGCCAGCACCTATGGACGGACAGATGCCGGCTACACCTTC.

This clone was seen more than once but under ten times. The rearrangement joins TRBV5-6 to TRBJ2-3; the D is unclear. CDR1 and CDR2 from the germline V gene are SGHDT and YYEEEE. Trimming shortened V by 0 bases and J by 5 bases, and 7 bases separated the two germline ends. The CDR3 has 13 residues. CDR3 in DNA: TGTGCCAGCAGCTTGGGCGTTGGAGATACGCAGTATTTT. Translating gives CASSLGVGDTQYF.

This sequence joins TRBV27 and TRBJ1-1, with TRBD1 matching 7 bases. Germline V gene lookup returns CDR1 MNHEY and CDR2 SMNVEV (reference sequence). The CDR3 is 14 amino acids. V was pared by 6 bases and J by 2 bases, with 6 bases of the junction left unmatched. CDR3 nucleotide sequence: TGTGCCAGCAGGGGACAGAGTTTTAACACTGAAGCTTTCTTT. It translates to CASRGQSFNTEAFF.

This clone was seen a handful of times. The V gene is TRBV30, the J gene TRBJ1-4, with 9 bases matching TRBD1. Trimming cost V 3 bases and J 8 bases; bases outside gene matches: 7. CDR1 is GTSNPN and CDR2 is SVGIG in the germline V gene (reference sequence). The CDR3 consists of 14 residues. The DNA of the CDR3 is TGTGCCTGGAGAATAACAGGGGGCGGAGAAAAACTGTTTTTT. This codes for CAWRITGGGEKLFF.

In its sample, this clone was seen a few times. The chain combines TRBV4-3 with TRBJ2-6; no clear D gene. The germline CDR1 and CDR2 sequences are LGHNA and YSLEER. Trimming stripped 0 bases from V and 1 base from J, with 4 bases between. The length of the CDR3 is 15 residues. For the CDR3, the DNA is TGCGCCAGCAGCCAAGATCTATCTGGGGCCAACGTCCTGACTTTC. It encodes CASSQDLSGANVLTF.

This clone was detected only a few times. The rearrangement uses TRBV6-5 and TRBJ2-5; tentatively, D is TRBD1 (6 bases). Looked up from germline, CDR1 is MNHEY and CDR2 is SVGAGI. CDR3 length equals 15 residues. Trimming took 2 bases from V and 2 from J, leaving 12 bases between them. The CDR3 reads CASSYVGQSQETQYF. CDR3 nucleotides: TGTGCCAGCAGTTACGTGGGACAAAGTCAAGAGACCCAGTACTTC.

This clone was seen more than once but under ten times. V is TRBV5-6 and J is TRBJ2-3, with a tentative D call TRBD2 (6 bases). Germline assignment: CDR1 SGHDT and CDR2 YYEEEE. CDR3 length: 17 amino acids. V gave up 3 bases and J gave up 0 bases, with 17 bases separating them. In nucleotides, the CDR3 is TGTGCCAGCAGCTCCGTTTGGGGAGGCGGAAGCACAGATACGCAGTATTTT. Amino acids: CASSSVWGGGSTDTQYF. Filled out from reference TRBV5-6 and TRBJ2-3, the complete variable domain reads DAGVTQSPTHLIKTRGQQVTLRCSPKSGHDTVSWYQQALGQGPQFIFQYYEEEERQRGNFPDRFSGHQFPNYSSELNVNALLLGDSALYLCASSSVWGGGSTDTQYFGPGTRLTVL.

The chain uses TRBV18 and TRBJ1-1; tentatively, D is TRBD1 (6 bases). Germline V gives CDR1 KGHSH, CDR2 LQKENI. There are 14 residues in the CDR3. With 6 bases removed from V and 2 bases from J, the gap between germline ends came to 13 bases. In nucleotides, the CDR3 is TGTGCCAGCTCGCGACGGGGGGGCAACACTGAAGCTTTCTTT. Amino acids: CASSRRGGNTEAFF. Supplemented by reference TRBV18 and TRBJ1-1, the full variable domain reads NAGVMQNPRHLVRRRGQEARLRCSPMKGHSHVYWYRQLPEEGLKFMVYLQKENIIDESGMPKERFSAEFPKEGPSILRIQQVVRGDSAAYFCASSRRGGNTEAFFGQGTRLTVV.

This clone was picked up a small number of times. This chain uses TRBV6-1 with TRBJ2-1; 8 bases are shared with TRBD2. The germline V gene has CDR1 MNHNS and CDR2 SASEGT. V shed 4 bases, J shed 6 bases, and the junction held 5 bases outside the gene matches. The CDR3 runs to 14 residues. The CDR3 sequence is CASSVGLASNEQFF. The CDR3 bases are TGTGCCAGCAGTGTCGGACTAGCTTCCAATGAGCAGTTCTTC.

This clone was seen more than once but under ten times. The chain is built from TRBV5-4 and TRBJ2-3, with TRBD1 matching 7 bases. Trimming took 0 bases from V and 2 from J; bases not matched to a gene: 6. This CDR3 region has 16 residues. The germline CDR1 and CDR2 sequences are SGHNT and YYREEE (reference sequence). CDR3 sequence reads: CASSLVRTGYTDTQYF. CDR3 nucleotides: TGTGCCAGCAGCTTGGTACGGACAGGATACACAGATACGCAGTATTTT.

The chain joins TRBV7-8 to TRBJ2-1; the match to TRBD2 covers 7 bases. With 2 bases clipped from V and 4 bases from J, the junction kept 5 bases outside the gene matches. In germline, CDR1 is SGHVS, CDR2 FQNEAQ. The CDR3 has 15 residues. The CDR3 spells CASSLRGGVYNEQFF. The CDR3 DNA reads as TGTGCCAGCAGCTTAAGGGGAGGGGTTTACAATGAGCAGTTCTTC.

This clone was seen only a few times. The rearrangement links TRBV7-9 to TRBJ2-7; TRBD1 aligns across 9 bases. From germline, CDR1 is SEHNR and CDR2 FQNEAQ (reference sequence). The CDR3 sequence is 12 residues long. The J segment lost 6 bases and the V segment lost 4 bases, leaving 1 base of the junction unmatched. CDR3 DNA sequence: TGTGCCAGCAGCTGGACAGGGGTCGAGCAGTACTTC. As protein: CASSWTGVEQYF.

This clone has more than one count but fewer than ten. This chain connects TRBV10-2 to TRBJ2-4; D possibly corresponds to TRBD1 (5 bases). The germline V gene encodes CDR1 WSHSY and CDR2 SAAADI. Trimming took 5 bases from V and 1 from J, leaving 15 bases between them. The CDR3 is 16 amino acids. The CDR3 sequence: CASSPDRPLAKNIQYF. The CDR3 DNA follows: TGCGCCAGCAGTCCCGACAGACCACTGGCCAAAAACATTCAGTACTTC.

V usage is TRBV12-2 and J usage is TRBJ2-7; TRBD2, as called in the table, went unchecked against the DNA. TRBV12-2 is annotated as a pseudogene. CDR3 length: 19 residues. The CDR3 nucleotides are TGTGCAAGTCGCTTTCGCTGGGGAGGGCCCTCCCCCATAGAGGACGAGCAGTACGTC. Its protein product is CASRFRWGGPSPIEDEQYV.